This T cell receptor (beta chain) was recovered during a study of blood T cell repertoires in COVID-19. Study overall: The cDNA or gDNA used as material had been derived from T cells, B-cell-depleted T cells, or PBMCs.

This study enrolled people aged about 18 to 100 from around 26 US geographic areas. The repertoire was sequenced with immunoSEQ multiplex PCR; TCRdb's copy has only in-frame clones and lacks some. This sample has about 270,000 clones, with around nine tenths found just once. The sample comprised PBMCs or T cells enriched from blood (not recorded which). This TCR was recovered from a woman aged 18-29 years who had recovered from COVID-19.

CDR3 sequence reads: CASSDRPNQPQHF. CDR3 coding DNA: TGTGCCAGCAGTGACAGGCCCAATCAGCCCCAGCATTTT. V and J are TRBV5-5 and TRBJ1-5; D may be TRBD1 (6 bases). The germline V and J ends were trimmed by 5 bases and 3 bases, with 9 bases remaining between them. The CDR3 length is 13 residues. Looked up from germline, CDR1 is SGHKS and CDR2 is YYEKEE (reference sequence).